These T cell receptor beta chains were read from a single sample in a study of cytomegalovirus exposure and HLA in healthy donors. TCRdb keeps only in-frame clones here, not all; method: immunoSEQ multiplex PCR. The repertoire holds about 180,000 clones, with 77% as singletons. The sample consisted of PBMCs. Source of these receptors: a man aged 18 to 30 in good health and CMV-seronegative. Both conserved end residues are trimmed from each CDR3.

j_call	v_call	cdr3_aa
TRBJ2-5	TRBV5-1	ASSLEREETQY
TRBJ2-7	TRBV7-9	ASSLKSGVNEQY
TRBJ2-7	TRBV19	ASSTLQTGATYEQY
TRBJ1-1	TRBV19	ASSANRHTEAF
TRBJ2-1	TRBV19	ASSLDGTSGNNEQF
TRBJ2-2	TRBV11-2	ASSFLDRNTGELF
TRBJ2-7	TRBV7-3	ASSLKGGPSYEQY
TRBJ1-3	TRBV9	ASSSQTLGGNTIY
TRBJ1-2	TRBV6-5	ASSRRDYYGYT
TRBJ2-3	TRBV30	AWSIYSPTDTQY
TRBJ2-7	TRBV29-1	SVVSGAYEQY
TRBJ2-2	TRBV30	AWSVSGRDTGELF
TRBJ2-3	TRBV7-7	ASSHSSGADTQY
TRBJ1-3	TRBV7-2	ASSREGSGNTIY
TRBJ1-1	TRBV27	ASRGLGSSTEAF
TRBJ2-1	TRBV5-1	ASRPTQTGGLTSEQF
TRBJ2-5	TRBV28	ASSTGTVETQY